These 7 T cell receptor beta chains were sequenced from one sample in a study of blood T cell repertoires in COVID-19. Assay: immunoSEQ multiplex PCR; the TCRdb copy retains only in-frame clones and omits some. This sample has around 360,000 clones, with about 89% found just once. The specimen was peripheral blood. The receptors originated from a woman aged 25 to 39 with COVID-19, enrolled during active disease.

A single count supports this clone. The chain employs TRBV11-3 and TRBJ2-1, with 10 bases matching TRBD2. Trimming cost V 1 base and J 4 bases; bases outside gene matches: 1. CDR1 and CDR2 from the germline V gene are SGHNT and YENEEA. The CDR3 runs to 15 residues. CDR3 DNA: TGTGCCAGCAGCTTAGCAGCGGGAGGGTACAATGAGCAGTTCTTC. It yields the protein CASSLAAGGYNEQFF.

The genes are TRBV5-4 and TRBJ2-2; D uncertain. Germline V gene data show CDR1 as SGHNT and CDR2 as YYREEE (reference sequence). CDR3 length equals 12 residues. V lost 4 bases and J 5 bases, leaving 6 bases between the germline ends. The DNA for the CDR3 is TGTGCCAGCAGCCCCTATACCGGGGAGCTGTTTTTT. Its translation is CASSPYTGELFF. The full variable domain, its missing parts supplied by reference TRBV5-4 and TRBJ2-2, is ETGVTQSPTHLIKTRGQQVTLRCSSQSGHNTVSWYQQALGQGPQFIFQYYREEENGRGNFPPRFSGLQFPNYSSELNVNALELDDSALYLCASSPYTGELFFGEGSRLTVL.

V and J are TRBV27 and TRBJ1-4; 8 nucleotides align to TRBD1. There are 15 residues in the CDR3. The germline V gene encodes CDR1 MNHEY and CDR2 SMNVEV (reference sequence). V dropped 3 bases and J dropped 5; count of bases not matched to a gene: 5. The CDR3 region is CASSLGTGGNEKLFF. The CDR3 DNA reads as TGTGCCAGCAGTTTGGGTACAGGGGGGAATGAAAAACTGTTTTTT.

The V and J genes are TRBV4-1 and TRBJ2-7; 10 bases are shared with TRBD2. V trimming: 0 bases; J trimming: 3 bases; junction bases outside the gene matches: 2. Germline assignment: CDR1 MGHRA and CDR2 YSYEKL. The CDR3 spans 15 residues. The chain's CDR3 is CASSQEAGGIYEQYF. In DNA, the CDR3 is TGCGCCAGCAGCCAAGAAGCGGGAGGGATCTACGAGCAGTACTTC.

Written as DNA, the CDR3 is TGTGCCAGCAGCTCGACAGTGGACCAGCCCCAGCATTTT. Residues: CASSSTVDQPQHF. V is TRBV6-5 and J is TRBJ1-5; perhaps TRBD1 as D (5 bases). Germline V gene data show CDR1 as MNHEY and CDR2 as SVGAGI. The CDR3 runs 13 residues. V dropped 6 bases and J dropped 7 bases, with 13 bases sitting between them.

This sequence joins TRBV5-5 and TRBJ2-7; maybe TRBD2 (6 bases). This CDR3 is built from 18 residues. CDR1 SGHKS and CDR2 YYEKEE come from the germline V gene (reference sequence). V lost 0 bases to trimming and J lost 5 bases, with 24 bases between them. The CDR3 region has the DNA TGTGCCAGCAGCTTGGCGATCGGGGAGGAACAGCGTGAACACGAGCAGTACTTC. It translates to CASSLAIGEEQREHEQYF.

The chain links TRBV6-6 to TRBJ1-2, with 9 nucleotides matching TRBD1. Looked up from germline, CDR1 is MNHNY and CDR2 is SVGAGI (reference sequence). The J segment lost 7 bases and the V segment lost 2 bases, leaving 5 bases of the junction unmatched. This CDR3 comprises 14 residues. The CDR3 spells CASSYGPGQGGYTF. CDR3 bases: TGTGCCAGCAGTTACGGTCCGGGACAGGGTGGCTACACCTTC.